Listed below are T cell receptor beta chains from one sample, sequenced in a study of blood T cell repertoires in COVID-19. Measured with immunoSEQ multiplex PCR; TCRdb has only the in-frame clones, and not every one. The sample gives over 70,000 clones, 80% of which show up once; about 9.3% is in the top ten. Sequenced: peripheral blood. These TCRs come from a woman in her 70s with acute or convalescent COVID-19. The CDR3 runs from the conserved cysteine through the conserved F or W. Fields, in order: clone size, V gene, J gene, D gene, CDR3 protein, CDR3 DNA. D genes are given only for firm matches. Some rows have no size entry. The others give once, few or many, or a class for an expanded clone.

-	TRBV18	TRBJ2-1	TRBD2	CASSPSASSGNSYNEQFF	TGTGCCAGCTCACCCTCCGCCTCTAGCGGGAATTCCTACAATGAGCAGTTCTTC
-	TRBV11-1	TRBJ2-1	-	CASSLDFDSEQFF	TGTGCCAGCAGCTTAGATTTCGACAGTGAGCAGTTCTTC
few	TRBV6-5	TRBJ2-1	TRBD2	CASSLAGVWDEQFF	TGTGCCAGCAGTTTAGCGGGAGTTTGGGATGAGCAGTTCTTC
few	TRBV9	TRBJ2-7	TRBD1	CASSAGQGFDEQYF	TGTGCCAGCAGCGCGGGACAGGGATTCGACGAGCAGTACTTC
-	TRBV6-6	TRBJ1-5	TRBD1	CASSRGQSNQPQHF	TGTGCCAGCAGTCGGGGACAGAGCAATCAGCCCCAGCATTTT
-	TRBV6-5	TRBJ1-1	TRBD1	CASGQGGNTEAFF	TGTGCCAGCGGGCAGGGGGGAAACACTGAAGCTTTCTTT
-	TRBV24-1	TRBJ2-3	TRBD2	CATSGPGGLAGAPTDTQYF	TGTGCCACCAGTGGTCCAGGGGGACTAGCGGGCGCGCCTACAGATACGCAGTATTTT
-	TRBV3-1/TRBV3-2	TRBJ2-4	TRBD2	CASSHPSGGLKMGEDIQYF	TGTGCCAGCAGCCATCCCAGCGGGGGCCTAAAAATGGGGGAAGACATTCAGTACTTC
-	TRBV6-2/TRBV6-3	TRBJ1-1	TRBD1	CASSLQGAGEAFF	TGTGCCAGCAGTCTCCAGGGGGCCGGCGAGGCTTTCTTT
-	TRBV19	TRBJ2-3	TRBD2	CASSIGRGMTDTQYF	TGTGCCAGTAGTATAGGGCGGGGGATGACAGATACGCAGTATTTT
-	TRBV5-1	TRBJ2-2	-	CASSLDTNTGELFF	TGCGCCAGCAGCTTGGATACTAACACCGGGGAGCTGTTTTTT
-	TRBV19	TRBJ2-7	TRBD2	CASSHPGGVGEQYF	TGTGCCAGTAGCCACCCGGGGGGGGTAGGCGAGCAGTACTTC
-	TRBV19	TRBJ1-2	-	CASSTGVSVYGYTF	TGTGCCAGTAGTACAGGGGTGTCCGTCTATGGCTACACCTTC
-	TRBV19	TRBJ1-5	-	CASSRQQFSGNQPQHF	TGTGCCAGTAGTAGACAACAGTTTAGCGGCAATCAGCCCCAGCATTTT
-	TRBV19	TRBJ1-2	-	CASTPLLGFRGGYTF	TGTGCCAGTACCCCACTCCTCGGGTTCCGTGGTGGCTACACCTTC
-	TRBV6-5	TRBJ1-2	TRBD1	CASRSGTDYGYTF	TGTGCCAGCAGATCCGGGACAGACTATGGCTACACCTTC
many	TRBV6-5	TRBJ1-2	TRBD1	CASSYAVDRGGGYTF	TGTGCCAGCAGTTACGCGGTTGACAGGGGCGGGGGCTACACCTTC
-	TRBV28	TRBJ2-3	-	CASSDTGRDTQYF	TGTGCCAGCAGTGATACAGGGAGAGATACGCAGTATTTT
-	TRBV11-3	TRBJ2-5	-	CASSGQPQETQYF	TGTGCCAGCAGCGGACAGCCTCAAGAGACCCAGTACTTC
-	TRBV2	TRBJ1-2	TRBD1	CASRLTGADYGYTF	TGTGCCAGCAGATTGACAGGGGCGGACTATGGCTACACCTTC
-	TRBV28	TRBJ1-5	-	CASSFGGAAQPQHF	TGTGCCAGCAGTTTCGGAGGGGCGGCTCAGCCCCAGCATTTT
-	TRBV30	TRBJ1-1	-	CAWSVYMNTEAFF	TGTGCCTGGAGTGTATACATGAACACTGAAGCTTTCTTT
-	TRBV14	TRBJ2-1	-	CASSQEGQTTYNEQFF	TGTGCCAGCAGCCAAGAAGGGCAGACTACCTACAATGAGCAGTTCTTC
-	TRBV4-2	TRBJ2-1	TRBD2	CASSQDLAGGRTEQFF	TGTGCCAGCAGCCAAGACCTAGCGGGGGGGCGGACTGAGCAGTTCTTC
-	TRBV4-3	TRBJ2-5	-	CASSQDPGGGGTQYF	TGCGCCAGCAGCCAAGACCCCGGGGGCGGGGGGACCCAGTACTTC
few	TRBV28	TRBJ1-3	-	CASSFGGAGNTIYF	TGTGCCAGCAGTTTTGGGGGGGCTGGAAACACCATATATTTT
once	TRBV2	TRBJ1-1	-	CASREGSAEAFF	TGTGCCAGCAGGGAAGGCAGCGCTGAAGCTTTCTTT
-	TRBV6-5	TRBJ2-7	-	CASTHRDPPYEQYF	TGTGCCAGCACTCACAGGGATCCCCCCTACGAGCAGTACTTC
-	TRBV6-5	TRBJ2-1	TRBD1	CASSHGTGGNEQFF	TGTGCCAGCAGTCACGGGACAGGGGGCAATGAGCAGTTCTTC
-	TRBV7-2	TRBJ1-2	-	CASSSTGKYGYTF	TGTGCCAGCAGCTCTACAGGGAAGTATGGCTACACCTTC
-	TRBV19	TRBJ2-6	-	CASSIGRQSSGANVLTF	TGTGCCAGTAGTATAGGCAGACAGAGCTCTGGGGCCAACGTCCTGACTTTC
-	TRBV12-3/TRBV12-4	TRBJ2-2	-	CASSLPYFGELFF	TGTGCCAGCAGTTTGCCCTACTTCGGGGAGCTGTTTTTT
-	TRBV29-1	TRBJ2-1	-	CSVDEVNEQFF	TGCAGCGTTGACGAGGTTAATGAGCAGTTCTTC
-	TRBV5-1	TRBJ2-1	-	CASSLIENNEQFF	TGCGCCAGCAGCTTGATAGAAAACAATGAGCAGTTCTTC
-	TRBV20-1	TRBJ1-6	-	CSASPGLYNSPLHF	TGCAGTGCTAGTCCCGGACTCTATAATTCACCCCTCCACTTT
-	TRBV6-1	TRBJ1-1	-	CASSEVLPPEAFF	TGTGCCAGCAGTGAAGTACTGCCCCCTGAAGCTTTCTTT
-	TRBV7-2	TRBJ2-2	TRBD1	CASSPGQASNTGELFF	TGTGCCAGCAGTCCAGGACAGGCCTCGAACACCGGGGAGCTGTTTTTT
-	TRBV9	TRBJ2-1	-	CASSLDRYNEQFF	TGTGCCAGCAGCCTCGACAGATACAATGAGCAGTTCTTC
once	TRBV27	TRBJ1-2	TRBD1	CASSTGEWGGYTF	TGTGCCAGCAGTACAGGGGAATGGGGGGGCTACACCTTC
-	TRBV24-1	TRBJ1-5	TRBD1	CASPERDSQPQHF	TGTGCGAGTCCCGAGAGGGACAGTCAGCCCCAGCATTTT
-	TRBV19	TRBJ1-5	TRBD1	CASPNRDRGLSNQPQHF	TGTGCCAGCCCCAACCGGGACAGGGGGCTAAGCAATCAGCCCCAGCATTTT
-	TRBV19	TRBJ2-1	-	CASSIGTDNEQFF	TGTGCCAGTAGTATAGGGACAGACAATGAGCAGTTCTTC
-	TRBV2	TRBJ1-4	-	CASSEDRSPTNEKLFF	TGTGCCAGCAGTGAGGACAGATCCCCAACTAATGAAAAACTGTTTTTT
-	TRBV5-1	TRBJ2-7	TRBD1	CASSLGQGASYEQYF	TGCGCCAGCAGCTTGGGACAGGGGGCCTCCTACGAGCAGTACTTC
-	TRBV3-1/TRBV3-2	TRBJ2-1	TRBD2	CASSQLAGAPNEQFF	TGTGCCAGCAGCCAGCTAGCGGGCGCGCCCAATGAGCAGTTCTTC
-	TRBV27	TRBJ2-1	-	CASSSRGSYNEQFF	TGTGCCAGCAGTTCTAGGGGGTCCTACAATGAGCAGTTCTTC
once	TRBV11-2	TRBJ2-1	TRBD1	CASSPSRMVGTAGNEQFF	TGTGCCAGCAGCCCGAGCCGGATGGTCGGGACAGCCGGGAATGAGCAGTTCTTC
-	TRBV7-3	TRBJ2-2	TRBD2	CASSLIGGTSNTGELFF	TGTGCCAGCAGCTTAATTGGCGGGACTAGCAACACCGGGGAGCTGTTTTTT
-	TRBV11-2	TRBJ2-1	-	CASSSLNLIGEQFF	TGTGCCAGCAGCTCACTAAACCTTATCGGTGAGCAGTTCTTC
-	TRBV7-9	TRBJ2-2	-	CASSRGANTGELFF	TGTGCCAGCAGCCGGGGAGCGAACACCGGGGAGCTGTTTTTT
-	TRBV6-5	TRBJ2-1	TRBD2	CASMLRGGSYNEQFF	TGTGCCAGCATGCTGCGGGGGGGAAGTTACAATGAGCAGTTCTTC
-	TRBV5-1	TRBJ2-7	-	CASSLLAPGEGEQYF	TGCGCCAGCAGCTTGTTGGCACCAGGGGAGGGCGAGCAGTACTTC
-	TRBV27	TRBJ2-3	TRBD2	CASRSGGLSGTDTQYF	TGTGCCAGCAGATCGGGGGGACTATCCGGCACAGATACGCAGTATTTT
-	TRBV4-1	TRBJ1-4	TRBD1	CASSQAGTGREKLFF	TGCGCCAGCAGCCAAGCAGGGACAGGGCGGGAAAAACTGTTTTTT
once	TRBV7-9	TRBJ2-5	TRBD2	CASSLFFGTSGRGETQYF	TGTGCCAGCAGCTTATTCTTCGGGACTAGCGGGAGGGGAGAGACCCAGTACTTC
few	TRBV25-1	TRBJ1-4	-	CASSEPAGVREKLFF	TGTGCCAGCAGTGAACCTGCAGGGGTAAGGGAAAAACTGTTTTTT
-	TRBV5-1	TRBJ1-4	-	CASCEDGFNEKLFF	TGCGCCAGCTGCGAGGATGGATTTAATGAAAAACTGTTTTTT
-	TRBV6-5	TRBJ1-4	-	CASSYFGGTEKLFF	TGTGCCAGCAGTTACTTCGGGGGTACTGAAAAACTGTTTTTT
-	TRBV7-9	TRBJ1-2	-	CASSPGALGYGYTF	TGTGCCAGCAGCCCCGGAGCCCTGGGCTATGGCTACACCTTC
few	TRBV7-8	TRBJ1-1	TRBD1	CASSLSRGPDTEAFF	TGTGCCAGCAGCTTATCTAGGGGGCCGGACACTGAAGCTTTCTTT